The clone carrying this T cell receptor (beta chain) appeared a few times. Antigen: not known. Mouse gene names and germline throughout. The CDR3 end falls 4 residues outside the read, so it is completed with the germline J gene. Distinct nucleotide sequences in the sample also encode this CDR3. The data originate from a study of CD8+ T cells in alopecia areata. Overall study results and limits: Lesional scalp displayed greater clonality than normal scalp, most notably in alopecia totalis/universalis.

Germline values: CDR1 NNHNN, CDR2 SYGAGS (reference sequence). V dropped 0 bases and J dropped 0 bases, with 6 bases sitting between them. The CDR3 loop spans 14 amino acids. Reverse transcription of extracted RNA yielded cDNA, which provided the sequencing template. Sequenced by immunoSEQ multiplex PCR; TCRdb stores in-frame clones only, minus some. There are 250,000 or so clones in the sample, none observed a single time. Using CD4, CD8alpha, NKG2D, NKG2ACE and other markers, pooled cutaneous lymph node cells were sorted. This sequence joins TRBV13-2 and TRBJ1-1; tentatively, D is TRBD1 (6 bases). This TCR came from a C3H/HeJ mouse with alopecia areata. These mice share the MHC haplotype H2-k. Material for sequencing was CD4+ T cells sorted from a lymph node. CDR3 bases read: TGTGCCAGCGGTGATGGGACAGCAAACACA. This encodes CASGDGTANT. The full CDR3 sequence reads CASGDGTANTEVFF.